This is a list of T cell receptor beta chains from one sample in a study of blood T cell repertoires in COVID-19. Profiling relied on immunoSEQ multiplex PCR, and the TCRdb table lists in-frame clones only, not all of them. The sample holds fewer than 250,000 clones, about 89% seen once. Sequenced material: peripheral blood. The source is a woman aged 60-70 years who had recovered from COVID-19. Both conserved end residues are part of each CDR3. D genes are given only for firm matches. A clone size is listed for some rows: how often the clone was seen (once, few, many), or a class if it is expanded.

d_call,j_call,cdr3_length,clone_size,v_call,cdr3_nt,cdr3_aa
.,TRBJ1-1,14,once,TRBV27,TGTGCCAGCAATCAGATGGGGGGGGTTCCCGAAGCTTTCTTT,CASNQMGGVPEAFF
.,TRBJ2-7,13,.,TRBV27,TGTGCCAGCAGTTACCCCAACACCTACGAGCAGTACTTC,CASSYPNTYEQYF
.,TRBJ2-5,15,.,TRBV3-1/TRBV3-2,TGTGCCAGCAGCCCAACGGGGGTAAAGCCCGAGACCCAGTACTTC,CASSPTGVKPETQYF
.,TRBJ1-5,13,.,TRBV7-8,TGTGCCAGCAGCTTGAAACTCGATCAGCCCCAGCATTTT,CASSLKLDQPQHF
.,TRBJ2-7,12,.,TRBV12-3/TRBV12-4,TGTGCCAGCTCGAGGGCAATCGGCGAGCAGTACTTC,CASSRAIGEQYF
TRBD2,TRBJ2-3,16,.,TRBV10-3,TGTGCCATCCGGACTAGCGGGGGGGTTTTCACAGATACGCAGTATTTT,CAIRTSGGVFTDTQYF
TRBD1,TRBJ2-7,14,.,TRBV27,TGTGCCAGCAGTGACAGGGGGCTCTCCTACGAGCAGTACTTC,CASSDRGLSYEQYF
TRBD1,TRBJ2-2,15,.,TRBV5-4,TGTGCCAGCAGCTCTGGGACAGCTAACACCGGGGAGCTGTTTTTT,CASSSGTANTGELFF
TRBD2,TRBJ2-5,16,.,TRBV3-1/TRBV3-2,TGTGCCAGCAGCCTCATGGGTAGCGGGGGGCAAGAGACCCAGTACTTC,CASSLMGSGGQETQYF
TRBD2,TRBJ2-1,15,.,TRBV5-1,TGCGCCAGCAGCTTGGTAGCGGGGGGTTACAATGAGCAGTTCTTC,CASSLVAGGYNEQFF
TRBD1,TRBJ1-2,15,.,TRBV7-6,TGTGCCAGCAGCTTAGTGGCAGGGGGTACCTATGGCTACACCTTC,CASSLVAGGTYGYTF
.,TRBJ1-1,15,few,TRBV5-4,TGTGCCAGCAGCTTGTATGGACAGTTTAACACTGAAGCTTTCTTT,CASSLYGQFNTEAFF
TRBD1,TRBJ1-1,15,.,TRBV25-1,TGTGCCAGCAGGCGACAGGGGGCTTTTAACACTGAAGCTTTCTTT,CASRRQGAFNTEAFF
.,TRBJ1-3,14,.,TRBV9,TGTGCCAGCAGCGAGCGGAACTCTGGAAACACCATATATTTT,CASSERNSGNTIYF
.,TRBJ1-6,13,.,TRBV28,TGTGCCAGCGAGAGACTACAGAATTCACCCCTCCACTTT,CASERLQNSPLHF
TRBD1,TRBJ2-7,13,.,TRBV13,TGTGCCAGCACCCTTCGGGACAGCTACGAGCAGTACTTC,CASTLRDSYEQYF
TRBD1,TRBJ2-7,15,.,TRBV28,TGTGCCAGCAGTTCAAGTAGGGGGCTGGTTTACGAGCAGTACTTC,CASSSSRGLVYEQYF
.,TRBJ1-1,14,.,TRBV4-2,TGTGCCAGCAGCCGGGAGGAAGAAAAAACTGAAGCTTTCTTT,CASSREEEKTEAFF
.,TRBJ2-1,16,.,TRBV7-3,TGTGCCAGCAGCTTAAGTGGGCAGAGCTCCTACAATGAGCAGTTCTTC,CASSLSGQSSYNEQFF
TRBD2,TRBJ2-7,16,.,TRBV4-2,TGTGCCAGCAGCCCCGCCGGACTAGCGGGGAACTACGAGCAGTACTTC,CASSPAGLAGNYEQYF
.,TRBJ1-2,13,once,TRBV7-6,TGTGCCAGCAGCACAGACAGGCTCTATGGCTACACCTTC,CASSTDRLYGYTF
.,TRBJ2-7,16,once,TRBV28,TGTGCCAGCAGTTTATATTCCGCGGGCCAATCGGGGGAGCAGTACTTC,CASSLYSAGQSGEQYF
.,TRBJ1-5,16,.,TRBV7-2,TGTGCCAGCAGCTTAGTTGGGGGGGCGAGCAATCAGCCCCAGCATTTT,CASSLVGGASNQPQHF
.,TRBJ1-5,16,.,TRBV5-4,TGTGCCAGCAGCTTGGCGCCAGGGAAGAGCAATCAGCCCCAGCATTTT,CASSLAPGKSNQPQHF
TRBD1,TRBJ1-2,11,.,TRBV2,TGTGCCAGAGGACAGGACTATGGCTACACCTTC,CARGQDYGYTF
TRBD2,TRBJ2-1,15,.,TRBV6-5,TGTGCCAGCAGTCGACTAGCGGGGGTAAACAATGAGCAGTTCTTC,CASSRLAGVNNEQFF
.,TRBJ2-1,17,.,TRBV15,TGTGCCACCAGCTCTACCCGAGGGAGGTTCTCCTACAATGAGCAGTTCTTC,CATSSTRGRFSYNEQFF
.,TRBJ2-5,16,.,TRBV3-1/TRBV3-2,TGTGCCAGCAGCCAAGATATGGCGGGGTTCCAAGAGACCCAGTACTTC,CASSQDMAGFQETQYF
TRBD1,TRBJ2-7,15,.,TRBV6-5,TGTGCCAGCAGTTTAACGGGACAGGGATACTACGAGCAGTACTTC,CASSLTGQGYYEQYF
TRBD1,TRBJ1-6,16,.,TRBV9,TGTGCCAGCAGCGTAGGTCGACAGGGGGCGGATTCACCCCTCCACTTT,CASSVGRQGADSPLHF
.,TRBJ2-2,14,.,TRBV2,TGTGCCAGCACACTTTCTGGTCTGGCCGGGGAGCTGTTTTTT,CASTLSGLAGELFF
.,TRBJ2-7,12,.,TRBV27,TGTGCCAGCAGTCCCGGGACCTACGAGCAGTACTTC,CASSPGTYEQYF
TRBD1,TRBJ2-1,14,.,TRBV7-8,TGTGCCAGCAGGTTGACAGGGTCCTACAATGAGCAGTTCTTC,CASRLTGSYNEQFF
.,TRBJ1-5,14,.,TRBV9,TGTGCCAGCAGCGTAGCTAGAGGAGTCGGGCCCCAGCATTTT,CASSVARGVGPQHF
TRBD1,TRBJ2-6,15,.,TRBV18,TGTGCCAGCTCAAGTCGGACAGGGAACCGCAACGTCCTGACTTTC,CASSSRTGNRNVLTF
.,TRBJ1-2,14,.,TRBV6-5,TGTGCCAGCAGTTACTCGGGCATAAACTATGGCTACACCTTC,CASSYSGINYGYTF
TRBD2,TRBJ2-3,14,.,TRBV3-1/TRBV3-2,TGTGCCAGCAGCCAGGGCCTAGCGGCAGATACGCAGTATTTT,CASSQGLAADTQYF
.,TRBJ2-5,15,few,TRBV3-1/TRBV3-2,TGTGCCAGCAGCCAGCAACAGGACGGGCAAGAGACCCAGTACTTC,CASSQQQDGQETQYF
.,TRBJ2-5,13,.,TRBV19,TGTGCCAGTAGTATCCGGGGACAAGAGACCCAGTACTTC,CASSIRGQETQYF
TRBD2,TRBJ2-1,16,.,TRBV11-3,TGTGCCAGCAGCTTAGGGCTAGCGGGGGGCCTGGGTGAGCAGTTCTTC,CASSLGLAGGLGEQFF
.,TRBJ1-2,14,.,TRBV15,TGTGCCACCAGCTTCGACGTAAACTCAGGCGGCTACACCTTC,CATSFDVNSGGYTF
.,TRBJ1-5,12,.,TRBV11-2,TGTGCCAGCAGCTTAACGGATCAGCCCCAGCATTTT,CASSLTDQPQHF
.,TRBJ2-4,15,.,TRBV5-8,TGTGCCAGCAGCGGCAGGGTTATAGCCAAAAACATTCAGTACTTC,CASSGRVIAKNIQYF
.,TRBJ2-6,16,.,TRBV19,TGTGCCAGTAGTTCTGCGGTACAGGCAGGGGCCAACGTCCTGACTTTC,CASSSAVQAGANVLTF
TRBD2,TRBJ2-3,16,.,TRBV28,TGTGCCAGCATCTTTAGCGGGGGGGCCGAGAGAGATACGCAGTATTTT,CASIFSGGAERDTQYF
TRBD1,TRBJ1-6,15,.,TRBV11-2,TGTGCCAGCAGCTTAGTTGGACAGGGGCACTCACCCCTCCACTTT,CASSLVGQGHSPLHF
TRBD2,TRBJ2-1,15,once,TRBV11-2,TGTGCCAGCAGCTTCGAGCGGGGGCCTTACAATGAGCAGTTCTTC,CASSFERGPYNEQFF
.,TRBJ1-1,14,.,TRBV6-5,TGTGCCAGCAGTTATGCCAGGGTTGACACTGAAGCTTTCTTT,CASSYARVDTEAFF
.,TRBJ1-1,13,.,TRBV20-1,TGCAGTGCTAGTTGGGGCATGAACACTGAAGCTTTCTTT,CSASWGMNTEAFF
TRBD2,TRBJ2-7,15,.,TRBV7-2,TGTGCCAGCAGCCCCCGACTAGCGGGGGGCTACGAGCAGTACTTC,CASSPRLAGGYEQYF
.,TRBJ1-2,14,once,TRBV7-3,TGTGCCAGCAGCTTCCGGGCGACAGGTTATGGCTACACCTTC,CASSFRATGYGYTF
TRBD1,TRBJ2-1,15,.,TRBV5-4,TGTGCCAGCAGCTTCAAGGGGGCACCCTACAATGAGCAGTTCTTC,CASSFKGAPYNEQFF
TRBD1,TRBJ2-3,14,few,TRBV4-1,TGCGCCAGCAGTACCGGACAGGGCACAGATACGCAGTATTTT,CASSTGQGTDTQYF
.,TRBJ1-1,13,.,TRBV12-3/TRBV12-4,TGTGCCAGCAGTGTTTCGGGTGGCACTGAAGCTTTCTTT,CASSVSGGTEAFF
TRBD2,TRBJ2-2,16,.,TRBV9,TGTGCCAGCAGCGCGCAGGGACTAGCGTACACCGGGGAGCTGTTTTTT,CASSAQGLAYTGELFF